This T cell receptor beta chain is drawn from a study of blood T cell repertoires in COVID-19. A Seattle source enrolled patients during active infection and followed them longitudinally. V lost 1 base and J lost 3, with 6 bases in between. Germline CDR1 and CDR2: SGHVS and FQNEAQ. The CDR3 is 13 residues long. Source study methods: Amplification with reference gene primers provided the estimates of nucleated cell counts. Libraries were prepared by immunoSEQ multiplex PCR; TCRdb keeps only in-frame clonotypes and omits some of them. The V and J calls and the clone size are those of that table, but D and trimming were determined from the DNA. Found here are around 160,000 clones, approximately 90% of them singletons; the top ten hold under 15%.

The rearrangement joins TRBV7-8 to TRBJ1-1, with D unresolved. The source is a man younger than 35 with COVID-19, enrolled during active disease. Sequenced: peripheral blood. CDR3 sequence: CASSLVEDTEAFF. In DNA form, the CDR3 reads TGTGCCAGCAGCTTAGTAGAAGACACTGAAGCTTTCTTT.